This T cell receptor (beta chain) stems from a study of OX40 agonist ivuxolimab in advanced cancers. Study outcomes and limitations: The study found among the lowest clonal expansion in partial responders at 0.1-3.0 mg/kg. On average, a greater number of expanded clones characterised CD8+ T cells relative to CD4+.

A remark on this clone: Its antigen is unknown.

Assay: immunoSEQ multiplex PCR; the TCRdb copy retains only in-frame clones and omits some. The data contain about 58,000 clones, 80% to 90% of them singletons. Trimming pared 4 bases from V and 5 bases from J, leaving 20 bases between. Germline values: CDR1 SEHNR, CDR2 FQNEAQ (reference sequence). The CDR3 loop spans 17 amino acids. Patients with a history of autoimmune disease or on systemic immunosuppression were excluded. The rearrangement uses TRBV7-9 and TRBJ2-2; D is perhaps TRBD1 or TRBD2 (5 bases each). This TCR came from an adult with an advanced solid tumor such as melanoma, head and neck, liver or kidney cancer. The sample here was CD4+ or CD8+ T cells sorted from blood, taken in a trial of the OX40 agonist ivuxolimab. The CDR3 DNA is TGTGCCAGCAGCTCCGGGACCGCCTGGACGGGTACCGGGGAGCTGTTTTTT. Protein: CASSSGTAWTGTGELFF.